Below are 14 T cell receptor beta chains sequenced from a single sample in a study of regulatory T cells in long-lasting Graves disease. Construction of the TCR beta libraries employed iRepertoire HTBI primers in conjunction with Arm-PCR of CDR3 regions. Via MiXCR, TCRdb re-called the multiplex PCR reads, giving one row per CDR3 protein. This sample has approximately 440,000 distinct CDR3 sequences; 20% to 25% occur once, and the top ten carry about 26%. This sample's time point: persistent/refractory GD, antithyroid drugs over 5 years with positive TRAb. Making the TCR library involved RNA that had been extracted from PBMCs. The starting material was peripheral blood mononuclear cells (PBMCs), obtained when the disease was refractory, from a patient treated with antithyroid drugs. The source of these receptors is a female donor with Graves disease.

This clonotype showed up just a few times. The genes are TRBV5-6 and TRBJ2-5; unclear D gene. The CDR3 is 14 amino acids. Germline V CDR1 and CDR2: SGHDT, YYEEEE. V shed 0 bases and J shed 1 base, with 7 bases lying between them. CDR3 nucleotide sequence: TGTGCCAGCAGCTTGGTGGCACTCCAAGAGACCCAGTACTTC. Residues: CASSLVALQETQYF.

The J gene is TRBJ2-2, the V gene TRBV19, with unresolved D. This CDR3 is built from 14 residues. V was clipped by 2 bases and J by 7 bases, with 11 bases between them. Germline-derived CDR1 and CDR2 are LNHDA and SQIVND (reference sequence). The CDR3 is CASSISPEYGELFF. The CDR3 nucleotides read TGTGCCAGTAGTATATCACCAGAATACGGGGAGCTGTTTTTT.

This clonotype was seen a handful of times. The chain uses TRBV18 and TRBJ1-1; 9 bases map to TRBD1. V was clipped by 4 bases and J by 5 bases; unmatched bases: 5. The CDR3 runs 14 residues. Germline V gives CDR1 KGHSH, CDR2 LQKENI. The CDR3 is CASSLYRGQTEAFF. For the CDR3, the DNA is TGTGCCAGCTCACTATACAGGGGGCAGACTGAAGCTTTCTTT.

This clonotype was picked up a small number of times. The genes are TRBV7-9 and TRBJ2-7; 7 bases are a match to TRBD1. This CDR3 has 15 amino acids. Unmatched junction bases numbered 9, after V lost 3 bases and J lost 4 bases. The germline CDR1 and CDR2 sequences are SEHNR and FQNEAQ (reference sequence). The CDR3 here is CASSFPRDSSYEQYF. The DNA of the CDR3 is TGTGCCAGCAGCTTCCCAAGGGACAGCTCTTACGAGCAGTACTTC.

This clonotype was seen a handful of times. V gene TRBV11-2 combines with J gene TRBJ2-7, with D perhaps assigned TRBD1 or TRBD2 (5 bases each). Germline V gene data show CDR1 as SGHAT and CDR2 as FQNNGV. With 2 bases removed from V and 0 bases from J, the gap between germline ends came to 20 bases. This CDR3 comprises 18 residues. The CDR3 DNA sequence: TGTGCCAGCAGCTTACGGGGACCGTCCACCTTAGACTCCTACGAGCAGTACTTC. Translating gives CASSLRGPSTLDSYEQYF.

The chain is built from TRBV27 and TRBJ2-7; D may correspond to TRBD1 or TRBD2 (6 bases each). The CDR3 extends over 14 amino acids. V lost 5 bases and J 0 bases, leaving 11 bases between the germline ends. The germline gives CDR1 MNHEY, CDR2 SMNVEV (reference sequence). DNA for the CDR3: TGTGCCAGCAGTACTAGCAGGGGCTCCTACGAGCAGTACTTC. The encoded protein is CASSTSRGSYEQYF.

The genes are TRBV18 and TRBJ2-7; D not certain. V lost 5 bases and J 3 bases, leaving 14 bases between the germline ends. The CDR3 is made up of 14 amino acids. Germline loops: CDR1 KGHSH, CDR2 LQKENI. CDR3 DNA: TGTGCCAGCTCATCTTCTAGAACCAACTACGAGCAGTACTTC. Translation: CASSSSRTNYEQYF.

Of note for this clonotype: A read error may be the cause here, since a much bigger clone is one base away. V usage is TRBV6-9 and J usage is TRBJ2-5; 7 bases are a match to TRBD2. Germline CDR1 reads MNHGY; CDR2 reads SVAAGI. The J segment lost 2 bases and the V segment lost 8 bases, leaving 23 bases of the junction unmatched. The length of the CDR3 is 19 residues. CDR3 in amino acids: CASGQKNRLSRGKQETQYF. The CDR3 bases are TGTGCCAGCGGCCAAAAAAACCGACTATCGCGGGGGAAGCAAGAGACCCAGTACTTC.

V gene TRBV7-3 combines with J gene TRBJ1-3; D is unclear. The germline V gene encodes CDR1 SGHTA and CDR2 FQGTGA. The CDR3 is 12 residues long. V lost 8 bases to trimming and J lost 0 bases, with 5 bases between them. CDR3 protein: CASGRSGNTIYF. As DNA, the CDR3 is TGTGCCAGCGGCCGCTCTGGAAACACCATATATTTT.

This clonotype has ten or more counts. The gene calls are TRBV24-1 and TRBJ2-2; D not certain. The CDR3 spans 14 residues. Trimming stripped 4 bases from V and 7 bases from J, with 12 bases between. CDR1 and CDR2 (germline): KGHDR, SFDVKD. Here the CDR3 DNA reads TGTGCCACCAGTGACCACGACGAGAGCGGGGAGCTGTTTTTT. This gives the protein CATSDHDESGELFF.

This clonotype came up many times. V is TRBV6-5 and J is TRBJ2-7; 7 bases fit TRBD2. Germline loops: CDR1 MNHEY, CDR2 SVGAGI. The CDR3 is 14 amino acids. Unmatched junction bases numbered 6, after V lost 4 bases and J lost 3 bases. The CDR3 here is CASSSPGLSYEQYF. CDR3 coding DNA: TGTGCCAGCAGTTCCCCGGGACTAAGCTACGAGCAGTACTTC.

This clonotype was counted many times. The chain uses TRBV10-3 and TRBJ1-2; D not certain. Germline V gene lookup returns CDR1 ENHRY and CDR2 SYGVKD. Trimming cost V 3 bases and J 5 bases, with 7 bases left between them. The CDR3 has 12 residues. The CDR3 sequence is CAISEDGYGYTF. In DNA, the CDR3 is TGTGCCATCAGTGAAGACGGATATGGCTACACCTTC.

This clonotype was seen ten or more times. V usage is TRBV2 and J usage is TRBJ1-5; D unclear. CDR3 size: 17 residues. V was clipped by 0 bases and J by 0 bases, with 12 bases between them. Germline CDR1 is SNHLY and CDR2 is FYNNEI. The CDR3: CASSEAAEWNSNQPQHF. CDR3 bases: TGTGCCAGCAGTGAAGCGGCAGAATGGAATAGCAATCAGCCCCAGCATTTT.

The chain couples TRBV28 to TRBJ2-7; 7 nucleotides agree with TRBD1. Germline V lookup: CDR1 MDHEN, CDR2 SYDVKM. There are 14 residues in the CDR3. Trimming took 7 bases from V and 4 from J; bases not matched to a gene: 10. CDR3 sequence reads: CASTTGTDLYEQYF. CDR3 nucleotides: TGTGCCAGCACCACCGGGACAGACCTATACGAGCAGTACTTC.